These T cell receptor beta chains were read from a single sample in a study of T-cell memory formation after mild COVID-19. Using its own MiXCR run on the 5' RACE reads, TCRdb lists one record per CDR3 protein. The repertoire holds approximately 210,000 distinct CDR3 sequences, with under 30% as singletons. The sequenced sample consisted of PBMCs or a T cell subset sorted from them (not recorded which). The receptors here all came from an adult woman who had mild COVID-19 (a few samples of this study predate the infection). Cell type and time point are not known. Each CDR3 is given with its conserved first and last residue. Fields, in order: CDR3 DNA, CDR3 protein, D gene, J gene, V gene, clone size. The D gene is left open where the match is weak. The size entry is marked missing in some rows and otherwise reads once, few, many or a size class.

cdr3_nt: TGTGCCAGCAGTTTATCCGGGACAGCCTCCCAAGAGACCCAGTACTTC
cdr3_aa: CASSLSGTASQETQYF
d_call: TRBD1
j_call: TRBJ2-5
v_call: TRBV28
clone_size: few

cdr3_nt: TGTGCCAGCAGCCCCTGGGATAGGGGGACCTACAATGAGCAGTTCTTC
cdr3_aa: CASSPWDRGTYNEQFF
d_call: .
j_call: TRBJ2-1
v_call: TRBV13
clone_size: .

cdr3_nt: TGTGCCAGCAGACCTTTTAGGGGCAATGAGCAGTTCTTC
cdr3_aa: CASRPFRGNEQFF
d_call: .
j_call: TRBJ2-1
v_call: TRBV12-3/TRBV12-4
clone_size: .

cdr3_nt: TGCGCCAGCAGCTTAGCGGGAGGGCCGGAAGAGCAGTACTTC
cdr3_aa: CASSLAGGPEEQYF
d_call: TRBD2
j_call: TRBJ2-7
v_call: TRBV5-1
clone_size: few

cdr3_nt: TGCGCCAGCAGCGAGCTAGCGGGCAGCACAGATACGCAGTATTTT
cdr3_aa: CASSELAGSTDTQYF
d_call: TRBD2
j_call: TRBJ2-3
v_call: TRBV5-1
clone_size: many

cdr3_nt: TGTGCCAGCAGTAAGGGGGGCCGTGGAGATACGCAGTATTTT
cdr3_aa: CASSKGGRGDTQYF
d_call: .
j_call: TRBJ2-3
v_call: TRBV5-4
clone_size: .

cdr3_nt: TGTGCCACCAGTGACCGACTAGCGGGAGGGAGGGGAAGCACAGATACGCAGTATTTT
cdr3_aa: CATSDRLAGGRGSTDTQYF
d_call: TRBD2
j_call: TRBJ2-3
v_call: TRBV24-1
clone_size: .

cdr3_nt: TGCGCCAGCAGCTTGGCTGGGGCGGCACAAGAGACCCAGTACTTC
cdr3_aa: CASSLAGAAQETQYF
d_call: .
j_call: TRBJ2-5
v_call: TRBV5-1
clone_size: few

cdr3_nt: TGTGCCATCAGTGAGACAGGAGGCGCGAAGACCCAGTACTTC
cdr3_aa: CAISETGGAKTQYF
d_call: .
j_call: TRBJ2-5
v_call: TRBV10-3
clone_size: .

cdr3_nt: TGCAGTGCCAACAGGGTTCAGGCGAATCAGCCCCAGCATTTT
cdr3_aa: CSANRVQANQPQHF
d_call: .
j_call: TRBJ1-5
v_call: TRBV20-1
clone_size: .

cdr3_nt: TGTGCCTGGAGTCCCCACAAGCAGCCCCAGCATTTT
cdr3_aa: CAWSPHKQPQHF
d_call: .
j_call: TRBJ1-5
v_call: TRBV30
clone_size: .

cdr3_nt: TGTGCCAGCAGTCCGGCAGGGGAGTTTTATGGCTACACCTTC
cdr3_aa: CASSPAGEFYGYTF
d_call: .
j_call: TRBJ1-2
v_call: TRBV12-3/TRBV12-4
clone_size: .

cdr3_nt: TGCAGTGCTAGGCGGAGGGGATCCTATAATTCACCCCTCCACTTT
cdr3_aa: CSARRRGSYNSPLHF
d_call: .
j_call: TRBJ1-6
v_call: TRBV20-1
clone_size: .

cdr3_nt: TGCAGCGTTGAGGCCGGGGAAGAGACCCAGTACTTC
cdr3_aa: CSVEAGEETQYF
d_call: .
j_call: TRBJ2-5
v_call: TRBV29-1
clone_size: few

cdr3_nt: TGTGCCAGCAGCTTGGTTGAGCAGTTCTTC
cdr3_aa: CASSLVEQFF
d_call: .
j_call: TRBJ2-1
v_call: TRBV7-9
clone_size: few

cdr3_nt: TGTGCCAGCAGTTTAAGCGCTTGGACTAGCGGAGGGGAGACCCAGTACTTC
cdr3_aa: CASSLSAWTSGGETQYF
d_call: TRBD2
j_call: TRBJ2-5
v_call: TRBV12-3/TRBV12-4
clone_size: .

cdr3_nt: TGTGCCAGCAGCTTGACAGGGAGCACTGAAGCTTTCTTT
cdr3_aa: CASSLTGSTEAFF
d_call: .
j_call: TRBJ1-1
v_call: TRBV5-5
clone_size: .

cdr3_nt: TGCAGTGCTGGGCTGGGCCGAGGAGGCTACACCTTC
cdr3_aa: CSAGLGRGGYTF
d_call: .
j_call: TRBJ1-2
v_call: TRBV20-1
clone_size: few

cdr3_nt: TGTGCCAGCAGCTTAATAGAGGGGACAGGGAAGTTTTTT
cdr3_aa: CASSLIEGTGKFF
d_call: TRBD1
j_call: TRBJ2-2
v_call: TRBV11-1
clone_size: .

cdr3_nt: TGTGCCAGCAGCAAACCAGACCGGCGCGAGGATGAAGCTTTCTTT
cdr3_aa: CASSKPDRREDEAFF
d_call: .
j_call: TRBJ1-1
v_call: TRBV7-9
clone_size: .

cdr3_nt: TGTGCCAGCAGCGGGTACAGGGAAAGTAACTATGGCTACACCTTC
cdr3_aa: CASSGYRESNYGYTF
d_call: .
j_call: TRBJ1-2
v_call: TRBV7-8
clone_size: .

cdr3_nt: TGTGCCAGCAGTTGGGACTTTGACACCGGGGAGCTGTTTTTT
cdr3_aa: CASSWDFDTGELFF
d_call: .
j_call: TRBJ2-2
v_call: TRBV7-9
clone_size: .

cdr3_nt: TGTGCCAGCAGGGGGGGGACTAGCGGGAGATTTGGAGATACGCAGTATTTT
cdr3_aa: CASRGGTSGRFGDTQYF
d_call: TRBD2
j_call: TRBJ2-3
v_call: TRBV12-3/TRBV12-4
clone_size: .

cdr3_nt: TGTGCCAGCAGTGACCACACCGGGGAGCTGTTTTTT
cdr3_aa: CASSDHTGELFF
d_call: .
j_call: TRBJ2-2
v_call: TRBV25-1
clone_size: .

cdr3_nt: TGTGCCACCAGCACAAGGACTAGCGGGGTCCGCTCCTACAATGAGCAGTTCTTC
cdr3_aa: CATSTRTSGVRSYNEQFF
d_call: TRBD2
j_call: TRBJ2-1
v_call: TRBV15
clone_size: few

cdr3_nt: TGCAGTGCTGGGACTAGGCGAGATACGCAGTATTTT
cdr3_aa: CSAGTRRDTQYF
d_call: TRBD2
j_call: TRBJ2-3
v_call: TRBV20-1
clone_size: .